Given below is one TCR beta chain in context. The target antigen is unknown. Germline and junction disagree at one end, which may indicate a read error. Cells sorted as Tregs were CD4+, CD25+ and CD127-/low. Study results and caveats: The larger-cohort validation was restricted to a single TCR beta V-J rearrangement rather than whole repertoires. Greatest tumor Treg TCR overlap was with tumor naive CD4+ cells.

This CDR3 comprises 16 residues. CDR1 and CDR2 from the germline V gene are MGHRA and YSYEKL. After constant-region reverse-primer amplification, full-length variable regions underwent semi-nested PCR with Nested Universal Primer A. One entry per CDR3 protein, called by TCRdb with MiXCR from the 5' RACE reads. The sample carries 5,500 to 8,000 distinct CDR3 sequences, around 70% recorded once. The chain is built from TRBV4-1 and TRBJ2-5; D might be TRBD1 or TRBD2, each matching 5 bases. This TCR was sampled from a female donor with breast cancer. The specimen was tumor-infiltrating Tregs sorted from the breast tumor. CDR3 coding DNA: TGCGCCAGCAGCCAAGGAAACCGGGGCATCCAAGAGACCCCGTACTTC. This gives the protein CASSQGNRGIQETPYF.